The clone carrying this TCR beta chain was counted between two and nine times. What it binds is unknown. Described time point: persistent/refractory GD, antithyroid drugs over 5 years with positive TRAb. Extracted PBMC RNA gave rise to the TCR library. Both iRepertoire HTBI primers and Arm-PCR of CDR3 regions were used to build the TCR beta libraries. The authors' processing: In the combined samples, 62 TRBV and approximately 15 TRBJ segments were identified. TCRdb reprocessed the multiplex PCR reads via MiXCR and lists one record per CDR3 protein. Here the V and J calls rest on TCRdb's processing, not on the authors' analysis. The sample yields some 430,000 distinct CDR3 sequences, roughly a fifth seen once. Germline V lookup: CDR1 MNHNS, CDR2 SASEGT. The V gene lost 4 bases and the J gene lost 8 bases, with 18 bases spanning the gap. This CDR3 comprises 15 residues. The sample is drawn from a study of regulatory T cells in long-lasting Graves disease. Overall study findings and caveats: New patients shared 750 to 1,000 public clonotypes, and persistent patients shared more, with approximately 2,600. Thyroid tissue went unstudied; only peripheral blood was examined.

This specimen was peripheral blood mononuclear cells (PBMCs), taken when the disease was refractory, from a patient treated with antithyroid drugs. The rearrangement uses TRBV6-1 and TRBJ2-4; D unresolved. The source is a female donor with Graves disease. CDR3 region: CASSVLGAVRDIQYF. The DNA of the CDR3 is TGTGCCAGCAGTGTGCTAGGAGCAGTTCGGGACATTCAGTACTTC.